Presented here are 5 T cell receptor beta chains from one specimen sequenced in a study of beta chain features in type 1 diabetes. Findings and limits, study-wide: Researchers report that Type 1 diabetes patients had moderately but significantly shorter TCRB CDR3s across all four CD4+ subsets.

Sequenced material consisted of expressed TCRB transcripts (all of the isolated RNA was reverse transcribed). The table came from immunoSEQ multiplex PCR; TCRdb's copy has only in-frame clones and leaves some out. The sample includes under 200,000 clones, about 9% of them seen just once. Which antigens these TCRs recognize remains unknown. The specimen sequenced was central memory CD4+ T cells from blood. These receptors were collected from a woman aged 18-29 years with type 1 diabetes.

The V call is TRBV9, the J call TRBJ2-7, with 9 bases matching TRBD2. This CDR3 has 14 residues. V trimming: 4 bases; J trimming: 3 bases; junction bases outside the gene matches: 5. Germline V CDR1 and CDR2: SGDLS, YYNGEE. CDR3 region: CASSRGGGYYEQYF. In DNA, the CDR3 is TGTGCCAGCAGCCGCGGGGGGGGATACTACGAGCAGTACTTC.

This clone showed up just a few times. This chain connects TRBV5-1 to TRBJ2-1, with D maybe TRBD1 (5 bases). CDR1 and CDR2 (germline): SGHRS, YFSETQ. This CDR3 has 16 residues. Trimming stripped 0 bases from V and 0 bases from J, with 10 bases between. DNA for the CDR3: TGCGCCAGCAGCTTGGCCGACAGTCACTCCTACAATGAGCAGTTCTTC. Its protein product is CASSLADSHSYNEQFF. Looking up the rest from reference TRBV5-1 and TRBJ2-1 gives the full variable domain: KAGVTQTPRYLIKTRGQQVTLSCSPISGHRSVSWYQQTPGQGLQFLFEYFSETQRNKGNFPGRFSGRQFSNSRSEMNVSTLELGDSALYLCASSLADSHSYNEQFFGPGTRLTVL.

This clone was picked up a small number of times. The chain combines TRBV18 with TRBJ2-6; D is possibly TRBD2 (5 bases). V was shortened by 4 bases and J by 4 bases, with 14 bases between the two germline ends. CDR3 size: 16 residues. In germline, CDR1 is KGHSH, CDR2 LQKENI. In DNA form, the CDR3 reads TGTGCCAGCTCACGGCCTGGAGGTATGGGGGCCAACGTCCTGACTTTC. Translation: CASSRPGGMGANVLTF. The whole variable domain, remainder taken from reference TRBV18 and TRBJ2-6, is NAGVMQNPRHLVRRRGQEARLRCSPMKGHSHVYWYRQLPEEGLKFMVYLQKENIIDESGMPKERFSAEFPKEGPSILRIQQVVRGDSAAYFCASSRPGGMGANVLTFGAGSRLTVL.

The chain joins TRBV6-5 to TRBJ2-7; 10 nucleotides agree with TRBD1. CDR1 MNHEY and CDR2 SVGAGI come from the germline V gene. The CDR3 spans 13 residues. Losses at the gene ends were 8 bases for V and 3 bases for J; bases not matched to a gene: 4. The CDR3 DNA follows: TGTGCCAGCCGGGGACAGGGGATCTACGAGCAGTACTTC. Translating it yields CASRGQGIYEQYF.

The V gene is TRBV6-5, the J gene TRBJ1-1, with D possibly being TRBD1 (6 bases). Trimming took off 7 bases at V and 0 bases at J, with 12 bases between the two ends. CDR1 and CDR2 from the germline V gene are MNHEY and SVGAGI. The CDR3 sequence is 14 residues long. CDR3 coding DNA: TGTGCCAGCAACCGGGACAAGATGAACACTGAAGCTTTCTTT. Protein sequence: CASNRDKMNTEAFF.